These 26 T cell receptor beta chains were all obtained from the same sample, sequenced in a study of blood T cell repertoires in COVID-19. Sequencing was performed with immunoSEQ multiplex PCR; in TCRdb, only in-frame clones are kept and a portion is missing. The sample holds roughly 160,000 clones, about four fifths seen once. The sample comprised PBMCs or T cells enriched from blood (not recorded which). These receptors were collected from a woman between 55 and 75 years old who had recovered from COVID-19.

The V gene is TRBV7-8, the J gene TRBJ1-3, with D perhaps matching TRBD1 (5 bases). V lost 5 bases to trimming and J lost 0 bases, with 17 bases between them. Germline CDR1 reads SGHVS; CDR2 reads FQNEAQ. The CDR3 extends over 17 amino acids. CDR3 region: CASSDLDILSSGNTIYF. CDR3 nucleotides: TGTGCCAGCAGCGACTTGGACATCCTTAGCTCTGGAAACACCATATATTTT.

V usage is TRBV18 and J usage is TRBJ1-6, with D possibly matching TRBD1 (5 bases). Germline loops: CDR1 KGHSH, CDR2 LQKENI. The CDR3 spans 14 residues. V shed 5 bases and J shed 8 bases, with 13 bases lying between them. CDR3 in amino acids: CASSATTGDSPLHF. The CDR3 DNA is TGTGCCAGCTCAGCGACCACGGGGGATTCACCCCTCCACTTT. The full variable domain, completed using reference TRBV18 and TRBJ1-6, is NAGVMQNPRHLVRRRGQEARLRCSPMKGHSHVYWYRQLPEEGLKFMVYLQKENIIDESGMPKERFSAEFPKEGPSILRIQQVVRGDSAAYFCASSATTGDSPLHFGNGTRLTVT.

V usage is TRBV19 and J usage is TRBJ2-4; 7 bases are a match to TRBD1. The germline gives CDR1 LNHDA, CDR2 SQIVND (reference sequence). CDR3 size: 16 residues. J lost 0 bases, V lost 4 bases, and 6 bases had no gene match. The CDR3: CASSTKTGLAKNIQYF. DNA of the CDR3: TGTGCCAGTAGTACTAAGACAGGGTTAGCCAAAAACATTCAGTACTTC.

This sequence joins TRBV5-4 and TRBJ1-2, with 8 positions matching TRBD1. Trimming removed 4 bases from V and 7 bases from J; junction bases left unmatched: 6. Per the germline V gene, CDR1 is SGHNT and CDR2 is YYREEE (reference sequence). The CDR3 sequence is 13 residues long. This chain's CDR3 is CASSPDRGGGYTF. CDR3 DNA sequence: TGTGCCAGCAGCCCTGACAGGGGTGGTGGCTACACCTTC.

This sequence joins TRBV9 and TRBJ2-3; TRBD2 agrees at 7 bases. The CDR3 sequence is 16 residues long. Germline V gene data show CDR1 as SGDLS and CDR2 as YYNGEE. V lost 0 bases to trimming and J lost 6 bases; unmatched junction nucleotides: 10. The CDR3 sequence: CASSVAGASGADTQYF. The CDR3 region has the DNA TGTGCCAGCAGCGTAGCTGGGGCTAGCGGCGCGGATACGCAGTATTTT.

V and J are TRBV6-5 and TRBJ1-2; D perhaps matches TRBD1 (6 bases). V gave up 6 bases and J gave up 7 bases, with 15 bases separating them. Germline loops: CDR1 MNHEY, CDR2 SVGAGI. This CDR3 has 13 amino acids. The CDR3 reads CASSPTGKLGYTF. CDR3 nucleotide sequence: TGTGCCAGCAGCCCGACAGGAAAGCTTGGCTACACCTTC.

V and J are TRBV5-4 and TRBJ2-5; 9 positions agree with TRBD1. The CDR3 runs to 14 residues. CDR1 and CDR2 from the germline V gene are SGHNT and YYREEE (reference sequence). Trimming removed 4 bases from V and 4 bases from J; junction bases left unmatched: 5. Here the CDR3 DNA reads TGTGCCAGCAGCACAGGGGGCTGGGGAGAGACCCAGTACTTC. Its protein product is CASSTGGWGETQYF.

This clone was seen a few times. This chain connects TRBV25-1 to TRBJ2-3; tentatively, D is TRBD1 (6 bases). The V gene lost 11 bases and the J gene lost 2 bases, with 14 bases spanning the gap. The CDR3 covers 13 residues. Germline CDR1 is MGHDK and CDR2 is SYGVNS. The CDR3 spells CASRDTVTDTQYF. CDR3 coding DNA: TGTGCCTCCCGGGACACAGTCACAGATACGCAGTATTTT.

V usage is TRBV19 and J usage is TRBJ1-6; 8 bases fit TRBD1. There are 13 residues in the CDR3. Germline loops: CDR1 LNHDA, CDR2 SQIVND (reference sequence). V trimming: 5 bases; J trimming: 8 bases; junction bases outside the gene matches: 2. Here the CDR3 reads CASSGTGYSPLHF. The CDR3 nucleotides read TGTGCCAGTAGTGGGACAGGATATTCACCCCTCCACTTT.

The chain recombines TRBV4-1 with TRBJ2-7, with 8 bases fitting TRBD1. Per the germline V gene, CDR1 is MGHRA and CDR2 is YSYEKL. The CDR3 loop spans 15 amino acids. Trimming took 0 bases from V and 6 from J; bases not matched to a gene: 7. The CDR3 sequence: CASSQDIRQGAEQYF. DNA for the CDR3: TGCGCCAGCAGCCAAGACATCAGGCAGGGGGCCGAGCAGTACTTC.

This rearrangement joins TRBV2 to TRBJ1-1; no reliable D call. The CDR3 spans 16 residues. Trimming cost V 4 bases and J 0 bases, with 15 bases left between them. Germline CDR1 SNHLY, CDR2 FYNNEI. The CDR3 reads CASSGAYTAMNTEAFF. CDR3 sequence (DNA): TGTGCCAGCAGTGGGGCCTACACGGCTATGAACACTGAAGCTTTCTTT. Complete variable domain (other parts from reference TRBV2 and TRBJ1-1): EPEVTQTPSHQVTQMGQEVILRCVPISNHLYFYWYRQILGQKVEFLVSFYNNEISEKSEIFDDQFSVERPDGSNFTLKIRSTKLEDSAMYFCASSGAYTAMNTEAFFGQGTRLTVV.

The chain carries TRBV4-1 and TRBJ1-1; perhaps TRBD1 as D (6 bases). Per germline, CDR1 MGHRA and CDR2 YSYEKL. This CDR3 contains 13 residues. V was pared by 4 bases and J by 3 bases, with 9 bases between. CDR3 loop: CASSRRQDTEAFF. Written as DNA, the CDR3 is TGCGCCAGCAGCCGCCGACAGGACACTGAAGCTTTCTTT.

This clone was seen ten or more times. The V and J genes are TRBV7-6 and TRBJ2-3, with 8 nucleotides matching TRBD1. This CDR3 is built from 15 residues. Germline CDR1 is SGHVS and CDR2 is FNYEAQ. V shed 1 base, J shed 1 base, and the junction held 1 base outside the gene matches. This CDR3 is CASSLGGQGTDTQYF. CDR3 sequence (DNA): TGTGCCAGCAGCTTAGGGGGACAGGGCACAGATACGCAGTATTTT. Full variable domain (remainder filled in from reference TRBV7-6 and TRBJ2-3): GAGVSQSPRYKVTKRGQDVALRCDPISGHVSLYWYRQALGQGPEFLTYFNYEAQQDKSGLPNDRFSAERPEGSISTLTIQRTEQRDSAMYRCASSLGGQGTDTQYFGPGTRLTVL.

The chain recombines TRBV5-1 with TRBJ2-6; a possible D gene is TRBD1 (7 bases). The CDR3 totals 15 residues. Germline lookup yields CDR1 SGHRS and CDR2 YFSETQ. Between the trimmed V and J ends, which lost 4 bases and 2 bases, there was a span of 10 bases. Here the CDR3 DNA reads TGCGCCAGCAGCGGAGGGGGCGCTGGGGCCAACGTCCTGACTTTC. Encoded protein: CASSGGGAGANVLTF.

The chain recombines TRBV19 with TRBJ1-2; 7 bases align to TRBD1. Germline-derived CDR1 and CDR2 are LNHDA and SQIVND (reference sequence). V shed 5 bases, J shed 4 bases, and the junction held 4 bases outside the gene matches. This CDR3 is built from 13 residues. CDR3 loop: CASSLTGSYGYTF. The CDR3 DNA follows: TGTGCCAGTAGTCTGACAGGGAGCTATGGCTACACCTTC.

This sequence joins TRBV11-2 and TRBJ1-2; D is unresolved. Germline loops: CDR1 SGHAT, CDR2 FQNNGV. V lost 2 bases and J lost 5, with 9 bases in between. The CDR3 loop spans 13 amino acids. CDR3 nucleotide sequence: TGTGCCAGCAGCTTATCTGGCCCTTATGGCTACACCTTC. It encodes CASSLSGPYGYTF.

This clone was seen a single time. The CDR3 nucleotides read TGTGCCTGGGGACAGGGCCCTAACTATGGCTACACCTTC. Translation gives CAWGQGPNYGYTF. The chain carries TRBV30 and TRBJ1-2, with 8 positions matching TRBD1. Germline values: CDR1 GTSNPN, CDR2 SVGIG (reference sequence). After removal of 5 bases from V and 0 bases from J, the junction contained 2 bases not matched to a gene. The CDR3 has 13 residues.

The J gene is TRBJ2-7, the V gene TRBV3-1 (or the pseudogene TRBV3-2); D possibly corresponds to TRBD2 (5 bases). Trimming left V 0 bases short and J 5 bases short, with 17 bases between. The germline CDR1 and CDR2 sequences are LGHDT and YNNKEL (reference sequence). The CDR3 extends over 16 amino acids. The CDR3 sequence is CASSQDTIGFGNEQYF. The CDR3, as DNA: TGTGCCAGCAGCCAAGATACGATAGGGTTCGGGAACGAGCAGTACTTC.

The chain employs TRBV4-1 and TRBJ1-1; 7 nucleotides agree with TRBD1. V lost 1 base to trimming and J lost 3 bases; unmatched junction nucleotides: 5. This CDR3 has 15 residues. CDR1 is MGHRA, CDR2 YSYEKL, per germline. CDR3 protein: CASSQATGMDTEAFF. For the CDR3, the DNA is TGCGCCAGCAGCCAAGCGACAGGGATGGACACTGAAGCTTTCTTT.

V gene TRBV7-8 combines with J gene TRBJ2-3, with D perhaps TRBD1 (6 bases). This CDR3 is built from 16 residues. Germline CDR1 reads SGHVS; CDR2 reads FQNEAQ. With 4 bases removed from V and 0 bases from J, the gap between germline ends came to 14 bases. The CDR3 reads CASSSLGDTSTDTQYF. The CDR3 bases are TGTGCCAGCAGCTCGCTGGGGGACACTAGCACAGATACGCAGTATTTT.

This clone showed up just once. The chain has TRBV11-2 and TRBJ1-2; the match to TRBD1 covers 11 bases. Germline V lookup: CDR1 SGHAT, CDR2 FQNNGV. The ends lost 3 bases at V and 6 bases at J; junction bases unmatched: 6. The CDR3 sequence is 15 residues long. CDR3: CASSFRTGGHDGYTF. The CDR3 nucleotides are TGTGCCAGCAGCTTTCGGACAGGGGGCCACGATGGCTACACCTTC.

J is TRBJ2-2 and V is TRBV19; TRBD2 matches 8 bases. CDR3 length: 14 residues. V dropped 4 bases and J dropped 6; count of bases not matched to a gene: 4. CDR1 and CDR2 (germline): LNHDA, SQIVND (reference sequence). For the CDR3, the DNA is TGTGCCAGTAGTACGGTAGCGGGGTCCGGGGAGCTGTTTTTT. Its translation is CASSTVAGSGELFF.

The chain couples TRBV19 to TRBJ1-1; weak D call: TRBD1 (6 bases). The germline V and J ends were trimmed by 7 bases and 1 base, with 13 bases remaining between them. There are 14 residues in the CDR3. The germline gives CDR1 LNHDA, CDR2 SQIVND (reference sequence). The CDR3 loop is CASTGATGNTEAFF. Written as DNA, the CDR3 is TGTGCCAGTACGGGCGCGACAGGGAACACTGAAGCTTTCTTT.

The CDR3 nucleotides read TGCAGCGTTTATAGGGGCGTAAGCGAGACCCAGTACTTC. It translates to CSVYRGVSETQYF. This chain links TRBV29-1 with TRBJ2-5, with D possibly being TRBD1 (5 bases). Trimming shortened V by 5 bases and J by 5 bases, and 15 bases separated the two germline ends. The germline V gene has CDR1 SQVTM and CDR2 ANQGSEA. This CDR3 has 13 residues.

This chain joins TRBV18 and TRBJ2-3; TRBD2 matches at 8 bases. This CDR3 spans 16 amino acids. CDR1 is KGHSH, CDR2 LQKENI, per germline. V lost 3 bases to trimming and J lost 4 bases; unmatched junction nucleotides: 9. The CDR3 bases are TGTGCCAGCTCACCGCCCGGGACTAGGTCTTCAGATACGCAGTATTTT. Translating gives CASSPPGTRSSDTQYF.

V is TRBV5-1 and J is TRBJ2-3; D unresolved. V was clipped by 4 bases and J by 0 bases, with 12 bases between them. The CDR3 sequence is 15 residues long. CDR1 SGHRS and CDR2 YFSETQ come from the germline V gene. The CDR3 loop reads CASSQTVISTDTQYF. The CDR3 DNA reads TGCGCCAGCAGCCAAACAGTGATTAGCACAGATACGCAGTATTTT.